These T cell receptor beta chains were read from a single sample in a study of blood T cell repertoires in COVID-19. Sequenced by immunoSEQ multiplex PCR; TCRdb stores in-frame clones only, minus some. The table lists hundreds of thousands of clones, approximately 88% of them singletons. What was sequenced was peripheral blood. These receptor sequences come from a man younger than 35 with active or convalescent COVID-19. Each CDR3 is given with its conserved first and last residue. D genes are given only for firm matches. The size entry is marked missing in some rows and otherwise reads once, few, many or a size class.

v_call	j_call	d_call	clone_size	cdr3_nt	cdr3_aa
TRBV7-6	TRBJ2-7	TRBD1	-	TGTGCCAGCAGCCCTGAGGCAGGGGGCCCCTACGAGCAGTACTTC	CASSPEAGGPYEQYF
TRBV21-1	TRBJ1-3	-	-	TGTGCCAGCAGAAAAAAGGGAGGGTCCGGAAACACCATATATTTT	CASRKKGGSGNTIYF
TRBV12-3/TRBV12-4	TRBJ2-7	-	-	TGTGCCAGCAGTAGACTCGACTACGAGCAGTACTTC	CASSRLDYEQYF
TRBV19	TRBJ1-1	TRBD1	-	TGTGCCAGTAGTCAGACAGGGTTTGACACTGAAGCTTTCTTT	CASSQTGFDTEAFF
TRBV19	TRBJ1-5	TRBD1	-	TGTGCCAGTACCCTCCGGGCAGGGGGCGAAACGAGCAATCAGCCCCAGCATTTT	CASTLRAGGETSNQPQHF
TRBV5-1	TRBJ1-6	-	-	TGCGCCAGCAGCTTCGGAGCGGGGGATGAATCACCCCTCCACTTT	CASSFGAGDESPLHF
TRBV5-1	TRBJ1-1	TRBD1	-	TGCGCCAGCAGCTTGACCAGGGGGCGGACTGAAGCTTTCTTT	CASSLTRGRTEAFF
TRBV11-2	TRBJ2-7	TRBD2	-	TGTGCCAGCAGCTTAACAGCGGGGGGCGCCTACGAGCAGTACTTC	CASSLTAGGAYEQYF
TRBV7-9	TRBJ1-3	TRBD1	-	TGTGCCAGCAGCCTCATCGGACAGGGTCACTCTGGAAACACCATATATTTT	CASSLIGQGHSGNTIYF
TRBV6-2/TRBV6-3	TRBJ1-6	TRBD1	-	TGTGCCAGCAGTTACGCCGGGACAGGACTTCATAATTCACCCCTCCACTTT	CASSYAGTGLHNSPLHF
TRBV10-3	TRBJ2-3	TRBD2	-	TGTGCCATCAGCTCCGGTTTAGCGGGGGGGACAGATACGCAGTATTTT	CAISSGLAGGTDTQYF
TRBV7-2	TRBJ1-1	-	-	TGTGCCAGCAGCTTAGTGGCAGGGGCAGCTCCAACCTTGAACACTGAAGCTTTCTTT	CASSLVAGAAPTLNTEAFF
TRBV5-1	TRBJ1-6	-	-	TGCGCCAGCAGCTTCGGTTCCCGCTATAATTCACCCCTCCACTTT	CASSFGSRYNSPLHF
TRBV11-2	TRBJ2-5	TRBD2	many	TGTGCCAGCAGCTTGGGGGGCGGGGGGCTAGAGACCCAGTACTTC	CASSLGGGGLETQYF
TRBV29-1	TRBJ1-1	-	-	TGCAGCGTTCCGGGGAGGGAGACTGAAGCTTTCTTT	CSVPGRETEAFF
TRBV7-9	TRBJ1-1	-	-	TGTGCCAGCAGCTTCAGGGCCCCTGAAGCTTTCTTT	CASSFRAPEAFF
TRBV10-3	TRBJ1-2	-	-	TGTGCCATCAGTGATACTCAGGGGTTGGGGATCTACACCTTC	CAISDTQGLGIYTF
TRBV6-5	TRBJ1-6	-	-	TGTGCCAGCAGTTACTCGAACCAGGGCAATTCACCCCTCCACTTT	CASSYSNQGNSPLHF
TRBV5-1	TRBJ2-1	-	once	TGCGCCAGCAGCTCCGGGGTCTTGGGGGGAGGCGGCAATGAGCAGTTCTTC	CASSSGVLGGGGNEQFF
TRBV2	TRBJ2-7	TRBD1	-	TGTGCCAGCAGGGCCGGGACAGGGTTGAGCTCCTACGAGCAGTACTTC	CASRAGTGLSSYEQYF
TRBV2	TRBJ2-7	TRBD1	-	TGTGCCAGCCAGGACAGGGGCAGCTCCTACGAGCAGTACTTC	CASQDRGSSYEQYF
TRBV4-3	TRBJ2-3	-	few	TGCGCCAGCAGCCAAAGGGCGCGGACTCGACCAGATACGCAGTATTTT	CASSQRARTRPDTQYF